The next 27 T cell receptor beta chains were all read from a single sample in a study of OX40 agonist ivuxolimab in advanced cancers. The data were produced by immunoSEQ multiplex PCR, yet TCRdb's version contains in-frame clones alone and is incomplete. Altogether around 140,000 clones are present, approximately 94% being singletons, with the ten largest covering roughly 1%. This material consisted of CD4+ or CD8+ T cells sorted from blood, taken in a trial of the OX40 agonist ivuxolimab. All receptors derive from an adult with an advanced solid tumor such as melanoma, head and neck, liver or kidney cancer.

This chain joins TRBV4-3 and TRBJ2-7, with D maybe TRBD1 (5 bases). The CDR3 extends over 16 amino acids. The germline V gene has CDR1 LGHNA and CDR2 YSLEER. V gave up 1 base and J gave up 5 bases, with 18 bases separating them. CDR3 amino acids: CASSQGLNRITHEQYF. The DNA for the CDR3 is TGCGCCAGCAGCCAAGGTCTGAACAGGATAACCCACGAGCAGTACTTC.

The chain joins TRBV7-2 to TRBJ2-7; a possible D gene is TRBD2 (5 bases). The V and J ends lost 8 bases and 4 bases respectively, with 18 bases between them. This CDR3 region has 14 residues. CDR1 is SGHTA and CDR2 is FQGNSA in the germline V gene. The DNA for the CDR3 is TGTGCCAGCGGCATCGGGGTTCGATCGTACGAGCAGTACTTC. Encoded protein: CASGIGVRSYEQYF.

DNA of the CDR3: TGTGCCAGCAGCGTACACAGCGAGACCCAGTACTTC. It translates to CASSVHSETQYF. This rearrangement joins TRBV9 to TRBJ2-5; D ambiguous. V lost 1 base to trimming and J lost 5 bases, with 6 bases between them. CDR1 SGDLS and CDR2 YYNGEE come from the germline V gene. The CDR3 sequence is 12 residues long. The full variable domain, rest sourced from reference TRBV9 and TRBJ2-5, is DSGVTQTPKHLITATGQRVTLRCSPRSGDLSVYWYQQSLDQGLQFLIQYYNGEERAKGNILERFSAQQFPDLHSELNLSSLELGDSALYFCASSVHSETQYFGPGTRLLVL.

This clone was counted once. CDR3 residues: CASSPGLAGVAKNIQYF. CDR3 nucleotide sequence: TGTGCCAGCAGTCCGGGACTAGCGGGTGTAGCCAAAAACATTCAGTACTTC. This chain links TRBV27 with TRBJ2-4; TRBD2 agrees at 12 bases. Losses at the gene ends were 5 bases for V and 0 bases for J; bases not matched to a gene: 5. The CDR3 contains 17 residues. Germline V gene lookup returns CDR1 MNHEY and CDR2 SMNVEV (reference sequence).

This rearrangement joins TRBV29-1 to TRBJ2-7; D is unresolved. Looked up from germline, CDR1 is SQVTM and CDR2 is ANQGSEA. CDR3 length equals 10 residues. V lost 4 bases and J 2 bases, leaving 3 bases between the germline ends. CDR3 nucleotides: TGCAGCGTTGCGACCTACGAGCAGTACTTC. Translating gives CSVATYEQYF.

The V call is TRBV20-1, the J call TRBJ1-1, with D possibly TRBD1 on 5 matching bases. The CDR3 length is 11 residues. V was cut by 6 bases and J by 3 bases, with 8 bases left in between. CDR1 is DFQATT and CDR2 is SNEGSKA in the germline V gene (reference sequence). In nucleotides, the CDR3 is TGCAGTGCAGAGGGGCACACTGAAGCTTTCTTT. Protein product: CSAEGHTEAFF.

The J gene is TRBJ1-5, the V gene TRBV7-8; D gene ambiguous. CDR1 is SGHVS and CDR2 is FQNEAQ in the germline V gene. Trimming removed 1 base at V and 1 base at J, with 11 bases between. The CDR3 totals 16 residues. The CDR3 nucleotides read TGTGCCAGCAGCTTAGAGGTTTGGTTGAGCAATCAGCCCCAGCATTTT. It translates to CASSLEVWLSNQPQHF. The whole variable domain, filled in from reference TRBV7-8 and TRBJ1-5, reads GAGVSQSPRYKVAKRGQDVALRCDPISGHVSLFWYQQALGQGPEFLTYFQNEAQLDKSGLPSDRFFAERPEGSVSTLKIQRTQQEDSAVYLCASSLEVWLSNQPQHFGDGTRLSIL.

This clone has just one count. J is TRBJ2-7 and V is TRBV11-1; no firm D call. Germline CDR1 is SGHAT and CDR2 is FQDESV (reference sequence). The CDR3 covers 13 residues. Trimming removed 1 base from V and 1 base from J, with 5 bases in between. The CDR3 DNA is TGTGCCAGCAGCTTAGGGTCTTCCTACGAGCAGTACTTC. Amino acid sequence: CASSLGSSYEQYF.

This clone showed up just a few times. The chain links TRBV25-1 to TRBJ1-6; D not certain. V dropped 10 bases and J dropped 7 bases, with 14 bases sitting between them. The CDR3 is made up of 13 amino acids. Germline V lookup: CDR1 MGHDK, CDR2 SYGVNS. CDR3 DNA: TGTGCCACCGGGAGGCCGTGGAATTCACCCCTCCACTTT. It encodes CATGRPWNSPLHF.

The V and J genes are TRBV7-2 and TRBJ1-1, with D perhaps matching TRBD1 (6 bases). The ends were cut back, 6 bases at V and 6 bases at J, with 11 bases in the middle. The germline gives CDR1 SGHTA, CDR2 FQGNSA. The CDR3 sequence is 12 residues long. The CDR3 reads CASRPTGSEAFF. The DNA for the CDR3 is TGTGCCAGCAGACCTACAGGGTCTGAAGCTTTCTTT.

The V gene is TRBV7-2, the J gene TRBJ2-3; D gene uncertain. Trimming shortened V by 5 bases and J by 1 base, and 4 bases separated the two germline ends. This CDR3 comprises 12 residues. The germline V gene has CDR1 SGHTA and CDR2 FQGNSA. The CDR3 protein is CASSRGTDTQYF. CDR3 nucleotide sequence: TGTGCCAGCAGCCGGGGCACAGATACGCAGTATTTT.

The CDR3 here is CASSRQGDTEAFF. CDR3 nucleotide sequence: TGTGCCAGCAGCCGCCAAGGGGACACTGAAGCTTTCTTT. The J gene is TRBJ1-1, the V gene TRBV7-8; D possibly corresponds to TRBD1 (5 bases). Germline values: CDR1 SGHVS, CDR2 FQNEAQ. Trimming removed 5 bases from V and 3 bases from J, with 10 bases in between. The length of the CDR3 is 13 residues.

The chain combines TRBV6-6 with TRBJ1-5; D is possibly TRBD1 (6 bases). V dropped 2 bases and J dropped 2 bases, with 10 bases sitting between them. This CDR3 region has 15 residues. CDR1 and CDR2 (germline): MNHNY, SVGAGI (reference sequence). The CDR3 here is CASSYGGAGNQPQHF. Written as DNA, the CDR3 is TGTGCCAGCAGTTACGGGGGGGCCGGCAATCAGCCCCAGCATTTT.

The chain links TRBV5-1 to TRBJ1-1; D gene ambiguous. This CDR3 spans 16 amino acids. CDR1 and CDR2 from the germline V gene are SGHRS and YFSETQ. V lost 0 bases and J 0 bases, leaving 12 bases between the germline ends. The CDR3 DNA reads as TGCGCCAGCAGCTTGGACGCGACGGGCCTGAACACTGAAGCTTTCTTT. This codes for CASSLDATGLNTEAFF.

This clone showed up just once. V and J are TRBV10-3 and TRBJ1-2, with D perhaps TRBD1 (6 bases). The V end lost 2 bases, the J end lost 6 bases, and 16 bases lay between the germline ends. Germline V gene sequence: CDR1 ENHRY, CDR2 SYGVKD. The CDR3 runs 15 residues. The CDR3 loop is CAISERLGTGNGYTF. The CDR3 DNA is TGTGCCATCAGTGAGCGATTAGGAACAGGGAATGGCTACACCTTC.

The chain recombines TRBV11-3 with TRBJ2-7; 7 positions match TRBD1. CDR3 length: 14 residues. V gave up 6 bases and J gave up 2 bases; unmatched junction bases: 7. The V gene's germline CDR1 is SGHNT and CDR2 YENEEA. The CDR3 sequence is CASSSNQGAYEQYF. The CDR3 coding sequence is TGTGCCAGCAGTTCGAATCAGGGGGCCTACGAGCAGTACTTC.

The DNA for the CDR3 is TGTGCCAGCAGCCGGACTAGCGGGAGCTCCTACGAGCAGTACTTC. This encodes CASSRTSGSSYEQYF. The chain employs TRBV5-6 and TRBJ2-7; 13 bases agree with TRBD2. V gave up 4 bases and J gave up 0 bases; unmatched junction bases: 1. The CDR3 totals 15 residues. Germline CDR1 SGHDT, CDR2 YYEEEE.

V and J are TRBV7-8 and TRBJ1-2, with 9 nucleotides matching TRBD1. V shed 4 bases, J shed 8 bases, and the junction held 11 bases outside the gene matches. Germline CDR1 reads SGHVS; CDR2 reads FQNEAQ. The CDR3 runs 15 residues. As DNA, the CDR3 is TGTGCCAGCAGCTATGTCGGGACAGGGCAATTGGGCTACACCTTC. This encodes CASSYVGTGQLGYTF. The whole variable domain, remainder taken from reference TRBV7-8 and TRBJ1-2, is GAGVSQSPRYKVAKRGQDVALRCDPISGHVSLFWYQQALGQGPEFLTYFQNEAQLDKSGLPSDRFFAERPEGSVSTLKIQRTQQEDSAVYLCASSYVGTGQLGYTFGSGTRLTVV.

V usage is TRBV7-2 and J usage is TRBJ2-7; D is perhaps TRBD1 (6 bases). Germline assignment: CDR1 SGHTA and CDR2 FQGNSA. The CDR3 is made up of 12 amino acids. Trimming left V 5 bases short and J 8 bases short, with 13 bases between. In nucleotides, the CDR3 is TGTGCCAGCAGCCTGAACAGGGACAAGCAGTACTTC. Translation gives CASSLNRDKQYF. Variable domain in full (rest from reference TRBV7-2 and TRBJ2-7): GAGVSQSPSNKVTEKGKDVELRCDPISGHTALYWYRQSLGQGLEFLIYFQGNSAPDKSGLPSDRFSAERTGGSVSTLTIQRTQQEDSAVYLCASSLNRDKQYFGPGTRLTVT.

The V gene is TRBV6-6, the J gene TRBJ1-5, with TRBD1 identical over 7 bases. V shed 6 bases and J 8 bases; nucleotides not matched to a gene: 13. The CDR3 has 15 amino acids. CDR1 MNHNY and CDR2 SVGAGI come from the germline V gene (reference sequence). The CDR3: CASSSRTGAREPQHF. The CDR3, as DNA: TGTGCCAGCAGCAGCCGGACAGGAGCGAGGGAGCCCCAGCATTTT.

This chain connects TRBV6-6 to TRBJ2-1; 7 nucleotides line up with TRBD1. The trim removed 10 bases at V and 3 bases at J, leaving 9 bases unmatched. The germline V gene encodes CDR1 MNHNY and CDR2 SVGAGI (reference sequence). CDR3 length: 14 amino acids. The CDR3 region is CATGRDSYYNEQFF. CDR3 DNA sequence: TGTGCCACCGGACGGGACAGCTACTACAATGAGCAGTTCTTC.

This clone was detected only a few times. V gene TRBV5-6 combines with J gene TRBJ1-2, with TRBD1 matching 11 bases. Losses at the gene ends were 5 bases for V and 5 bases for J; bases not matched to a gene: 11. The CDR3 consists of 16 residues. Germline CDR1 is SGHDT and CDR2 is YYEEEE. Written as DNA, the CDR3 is TGTGCCAGCAGGTACCGGGACAGGGGGGCTATTTATGGCTACACCTTC. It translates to CASRYRDRGAIYGYTF.

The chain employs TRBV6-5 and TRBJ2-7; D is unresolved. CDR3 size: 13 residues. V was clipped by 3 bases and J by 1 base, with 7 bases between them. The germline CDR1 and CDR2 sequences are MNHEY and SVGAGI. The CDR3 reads CASSYVISYEQYF. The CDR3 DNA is TGTGCCAGCAGTTATGTGATATCCTACGAGCAGTACTTC.

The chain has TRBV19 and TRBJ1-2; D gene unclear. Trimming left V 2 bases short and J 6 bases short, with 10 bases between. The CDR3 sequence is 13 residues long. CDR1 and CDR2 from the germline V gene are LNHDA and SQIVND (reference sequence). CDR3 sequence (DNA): TGTGCCAGTAGTATACTCGGGTACCATGGCTACACCTTC. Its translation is CASSILGYHGYTF.

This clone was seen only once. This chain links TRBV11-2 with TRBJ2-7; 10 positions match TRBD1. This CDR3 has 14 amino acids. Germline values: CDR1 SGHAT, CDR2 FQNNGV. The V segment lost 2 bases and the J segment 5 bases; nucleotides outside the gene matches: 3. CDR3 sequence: CASSLWTGGNEQYF. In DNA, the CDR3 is TGTGCCAGCAGCTTATGGACAGGGGGTAACGAGCAGTACTTC.

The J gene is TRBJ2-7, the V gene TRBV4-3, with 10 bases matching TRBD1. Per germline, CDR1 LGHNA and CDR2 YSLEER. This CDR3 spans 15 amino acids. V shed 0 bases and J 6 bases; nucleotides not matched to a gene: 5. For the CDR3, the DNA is TGCGCCAGCAGCCAAGATGGGACAGGGGCTGTCGAGCAGTACTTC. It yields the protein CASSQDGTGAVEQYF.

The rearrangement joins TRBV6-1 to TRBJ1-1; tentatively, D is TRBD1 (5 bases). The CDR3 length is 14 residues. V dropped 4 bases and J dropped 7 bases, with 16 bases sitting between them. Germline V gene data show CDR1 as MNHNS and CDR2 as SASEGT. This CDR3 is CASSAAWGDGEAFF. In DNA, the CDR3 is TGTGCCAGCAGTGCCGCCTGGGGGGACGGTGAAGCTTTCTTT.